This is a list of T cell receptor beta chains from one sample in a study of beta chain features in type 1 diabetes. The protocol was immunoSEQ multiplex PCR, while the TCRdb copy is restricted to in-frame clones and leaves out a portion. Here the sample spans tens of thousands of clones, roughly a third being singletons. The sequencing input was stem cell memory CD4+ T cells from blood. The receptors here all came from a woman between 18 and 30 years old in good health. Both conserved end residues are part of each CDR3. D genes are given only for firm matches. The size of a clone is reported for some rows only, either as once, few or many, or as a class for expanded clones.

V gene	J gene	D gene	clone size	CDR3 DNA	CDR3 protein
TRBV30	TRBJ2-3	-	-	TGTGCCTGGAGTGCCCTGGACACGGGTACGCAGTATTTT	CAWSALDTGTQYF
TRBV29-1	TRBJ1-2	TRBD1	-	TGCAGCGTTGAGGGACAGATCTTGGGAGGCTACACCTTC	CSVEGQILGGYTF
TRBV6-5	TRBJ2-7	TRBD1	-	TGTGCCAGCAGTTACTCGATGGGACAGCGAAACGAGCAGTACTTC	CASSYSMGQRNEQYF
TRBV5-1	TRBJ2-5	-	few	TGCGCCAGCAGCTTGGGACTACCGCAAGAGACCCAGTACTTC	CASSLGLPQETQYF
TRBV7-2	TRBJ1-1	-	-	TGTGCCAGCAGCTTGTCACAATCAAACACTGAAGCTTTCTTT	CASSLSQSNTEAFF
TRBV6-6	TRBJ1-1	-	-	TGTGCCAGCCGAAAAGGGGCGGACACTGAAGCTTTCTTT	CASRKGADTEAFF
TRBV7-9	TRBJ2-3	-	-	TGTGCCAGCAGCCTCAGCACAGATACGCAGTATTTT	CASSLSTDTQYF
TRBV7-2	TRBJ1-1	-	few	TGTGCCAGCAGTCTAGGACTCCAGAACACTGAAGCTTTCTTT	CASSLGLQNTEAFF
TRBV5-6	TRBJ2-5	-	once	TGTGCCAGCAGCTTTCAAACAGTTCAAGAGACCCAGTACTTC	CASSFQTVQETQYF
TRBV7-2	TRBJ1-1	-	many	TGTGCCAGCAGCTTATCGACTCGGGACATCGAAGCTTTCTTT	CASSLSTRDIEAFF
TRBV6-6	TRBJ2-5	-	few	TGTGCCAGCAGTGCTGTATCGGGAGCAGAGACCCAGTACTTC	CASSAVSGAETQYF
TRBV7-2	TRBJ2-7	-	few	TGTGCCAGCAGCCTGCGCAAGGGAGGACCCTACGAGCAGTACTTC	CASSLRKGGPYEQYF
TRBV5-1	TRBJ2-5	TRBD2	few	TGCGCCAGCAGCACTAGCGGGGACCAAGAGACCCAGTACTTC	CASSTSGDQETQYF
TRBV5-4	TRBJ1-6	TRBD1	-	TGTGCCAGCAGCTCCAGACAGGGGGGGGATTCACCCCTCCACTTT	CASSSRQGGDSPLHF
TRBV25-1	TRBJ1-2	TRBD1	few	TGTGCCAGCAGTGGGGACAGGGACTATGGCTACACCTTC	CASSGDRDYGYTF
TRBV30	TRBJ2-5	-	-	TGTGCCTGGGGTCCCTTTCTCGAGCAAGCGGGAGAGACCCAGTACTTC	CAWGPFLEQAGETQYF
TRBV6-6	TRBJ2-7	TRBD2	-	TGTGCCAGCAGTTACCGGGGGGGGTCCTCCTACGAGCAGTACTTC	CASSYRGGSSYEQYF
TRBV27	TRBJ2-7	TRBD2	-	TGTGCCAGCAGTTTATCAGCGGGAATTGGCGAGCAGTACTTC	CASSLSAGIGEQYF
TRBV5-4	TRBJ2-3	TRBD2	-	TGTGCCAGCAGCTTGGCCGGCGGGAGAGGTAGAGATACGCAGTATTTT	CASSLAGGRGRDTQYF
TRBV7-2	TRBJ2-2	TRBD1	-	TGTGCCAGCAGCCCGACAGGGGACTGGGTCGGGGAGCTGTTTTTT	CASSPTGDWVGELFF
TRBV7-9	TRBJ2-2	-	once	TGTGCCAGCAGCCCACAGCTGTTGGAGGACGGGGAGCTGTTTTTT	CASSPQLLEDGELFF
TRBV30	TRBJ2-3	TRBD1	-	TGTGCCTGGAGACTACCGGGACAGGGATTCACAGATACGCAGTATTTT	CAWRLPGQGFTDTQYF
TRBV9	TRBJ2-7	-	-	TGTGCCAGCAGCGTAAGAGACAGTGGGTCGTACGAGCAGTACTTC	CASSVRDSGSYEQYF
TRBV9	TRBJ2-7	-	few	TGTGCCAGCAGCACCGCGGGACTTAGGGACGAGCAGTACTTC	CASSTAGLRDEQYF
TRBV29-1	TRBJ2-5	TRBD2	-	TGCAGCGTTGCGCTGTGGGAGGGGGAGACCCAGTACTTC	CSVALWEGETQYF
TRBV23-1	TRBJ1-1	-	many	TGCGCCAGCAGTCCTCCACAGAAGAACACTGAAGCTTTCTTT	CASSPPQKNTEAFF
TRBV4-1	TRBJ2-2	TRBD1	once	TGCGCCAGCAGCCAAGATCCAGGGGGCAACACCGGGGAGCTGTTTTTT	CASSQDPGGNTGELFF
TRBV7-3	TRBJ2-5	-	-	TGTGCCAGCAGCCTGTTGGGGGGGGCAGGTTCCCAAGAGACCCAGTACTTC	CASSLLGGAGSQETQYF
TRBV7-3	TRBJ2-1	TRBD2	-	TGTGCCAGCAGCCTCGGACTAGCGGGGGGCAATGAGCAGTTCTTC	CASSLGLAGGNEQFF
TRBV4-1	TRBJ1-1	-	-	TGCGCCAGCAGCCCCACTGGGGAGGGGGGGAACACTGAAGCTTTCTTT	CASSPTGEGGNTEAFF
TRBV11-2	TRBJ1-4	-	few	TGTGCCAGCGGGTCAGGGATAATAGGCGGTGAAAAACTGTTTTTT	CASGSGIIGGEKLFF
TRBV29-1	TRBJ2-5	-	few	TGCAGCGCCCAAAGGGGCAGGCAAGAGACCCAGTACTTC	CSAQRGRQETQYF
TRBV30	TRBJ1-2	-	-	TGTGCCTGGAGTGATGGGGGGGTAGCTAACTATGGCTACACCTTC	CAWSDGGVANYGYTF
TRBV21-1	TRBJ2-1	-	-	TGTGCCAGCATCCGGGGATCTAAAAACAAAGGGGTGAGTGCAGTAGCGGACCCCCGCAATGAGCAGTTCTTC	CASIRGSKNKGVSAVADPRNEQFF
TRBV18	TRBJ1-5	-	-	TGTGCCAGCTCATTCTCACAGGGCGGTAATCAGCCCCAGCATTTT	CASSFSQGGNQPQHF
TRBV18	TRBJ1-1	TRBD1	-	TGTGCCAGCTCACCGAGAGGGGGCCCAATGAACACTGAAGCTTTCTTT	CASSPRGGPMNTEAFF
TRBV7-3	TRBJ1-1	-	-	TGTGCCAGCAGTCCAACGGCCGCTTCAGGGGTCACTGAAGCTTTCTTT	CASSPTAASGVTEAFF
TRBV30	TRBJ2-7	TRBD1	few	TGTGCCTGGAGCGAACAGGGGGCCTACGAGCAGTACTTC	CAWSEQGAYEQYF
TRBV2	TRBJ2-1	TRBD2	-	TGTGCCAGCGGTTTTAGCGGGAGCGCACAAAATGAGCAGTTCTTC	CASGFSGSAQNEQFF
TRBV19	TRBJ2-2	-	few	TGTGCCAGTAGTACAACAGGGATCGGGGAGCTGTTTTTT	CASSTTGIGELFF
TRBV27	TRBJ2-7	-	-	TGTGCCAGCAGTCCCCGGGACACCTCCTCCTACGAGCAGTACTTC	CASSPRDTSSYEQYF
TRBV2	TRBJ2-7	TRBD2	few	TGTGCCAGCAGTGCCTACCCTAAGCTAGCGGGAGTCGGCTACGAGCAGTACTTC	CASSAYPKLAGVGYEQYF
TRBV5-1	TRBJ1-4	-	-	TGCGCCAGCAGCTTTGGTTCGGGGTTAAATGAAAAACTGTTTTTT	CASSFGSGLNEKLFF
TRBV4-1	TRBJ2-3	TRBD2	-	TGCGCCAGCAGCCAAATTAGGCGGGGGGCAGGGAGCACAGATACGCAGTATTTT	CASSQIRRGAGSTDTQYF
TRBV5-6	TRBJ1-2	-	-	TGTGCCAGCAGCACTCAGGGAAATGGCTACACCTTC	CASSTQGNGYTF
TRBV19	TRBJ2-7	-	few	TGTGCCAGGCCCCCCGAACTTCAATCCTACGAGCAGTACTTC	CARPPELQSYEQYF
TRBV19	TRBJ2-3	-	-	TGTGCCAGTAGTATTTGGGCAGGGATGGGGTCAGATACGCAGTATTTT	CASSIWAGMGSDTQYF
TRBV30	TRBJ2-6	-	-	TGTGCCTGGATTGATGAAGGGGATGGGGCCAACGTCCTGACCTTC	CAWIDEGDGANVLTF
TRBV9	TRBJ2-3	TRBD1	-	TGTGCTAGCAGTCGTACCCCCGGGACAGATACAGATACGCAGTATTTT	CASSRTPGTDTDTQYF
TRBV30	TRBJ1-2	-	few	TGTGCCTGGAGTGTACTGGGGGGGGTTGGCTACACCTTC	CAWSVLGGVGYTF
TRBV10-3	TRBJ2-1	-	-	TGTGCCATCAACGAGTTTATGAGCAATGAGCAGTTCTTC	CAINEFMSNEQFF
TRBV27	TRBJ1-2	TRBD1	few	TGTGCCAGCAGTCCTCCCGGGACAGGGGACCTTAACTATGGCTACACCTTC	CASSPPGTGDLNYGYTF
TRBV6-6	TRBJ2-7	-	few	TGTGCCAGCAGTGATCCAGGGGGGACCTCCTACGAGCAGTACTTC	CASSDPGGTSYEQYF
TRBV2	TRBJ2-2	-	few	TGTGCCAGCAGTGGTCTCGACACCGGGGAGCTGTTTTTT	CASSGLDTGELFF
TRBV25-1	TRBJ2-2	TRBD1	-	TGTGCCAGCAGTGAATTAGGGGGACAGGGGCCCGGGGAGCTGTTTTTT	CASSELGGQGPGELFF
TRBV21-1	TRBJ2-1	-	-	TGTGCCAGCAGCAAAGGCGGACAGTTCTCCTACAATGAGCAGTTCTTC	CASSKGGQFSYNEQFF